One TCR beta chain is described in this entry. Its target is not known. From 5'RACE with constant-segment primers came TCR alpha and TCR beta cDNA libraries that carried sample barcodes and UMIs. TCRdb recomputed calls from the 5' RACE reads with MiXCR, one row per CDR3 protein. The sample has hundreds of thousands of distinct CDR3 sequences, about 23% seen once; the top ten hold 9.5% to 15%. With 1 base clipped from V and 5 bases from J, the junction kept 6 bases outside the gene matches. The CDR3 covers 16 residues. Germline-derived CDR1 and CDR2 are SEHNR and FQNEAQ (reference sequence). This record comes from a study of T-cell memory formation after mild COVID-19. Notes on the study in general: In pre-infection memory, a portion of responding clones appeared, which suggested that cross-reactive memory joined. Among clones peaking at day 37 in the second wave, SARS-CoV-2 specificity remained unconfirmed.

The chain uses TRBV7-9 and TRBJ2-1, with TRBD1 matching over 9 bases. This TCR was sampled from an adult woman who had mild COVID-19 (a few samples of this study predate the infection). Cell type and time point are not known. Material for sequencing was PBMCs or a T cell subset sorted from them (not recorded which). The chain's CDR3 is CASSLVSGQGDNEQFF. The CDR3, as DNA: TGTGCCAGCAGCTTAGTGTCGGGACAGGGTGACAATGAGCAGTTCTTC.